These 20 T cell receptor beta chains came from one sample sequenced in a study of T cell changes during pregnancy in multiple sclerosis. Generated by immunoSEQ multiplex PCR, the TCRdb table keeps only in-frame clones and is missing some. Of tens of thousands of clones listed, about 94% are singletons. This material consisted of peripheral blood, taken in the third trimester of pregnancy. The receptor source for this set is a female donor with multiple sclerosis, enrolled in a pregnancy study.

The chain joins TRBV6-1 to TRBJ1-2; the D gene is possibly TRBD1 (6 bases). V lost 3 bases to trimming and J lost 4 bases, with 15 bases between them. CDR3 length: 15 residues. Germline loops: CDR1 MNHNS, CDR2 SASEGT. The CDR3 DNA reads TGTGCCAGCAGTGAGGCAGGGGAAGTGATCTATGGCTACACCTTC. Its protein is CASSEAGEVIYGYTF.

This chain uses TRBV11-3 with TRBJ2-1, with no clear D. The CDR3 contains 13 residues. The germline gives CDR1 SGHNT, CDR2 YENEEA. Between the trimmed V and J ends, which lost 5 bases and 6 bases, there was a span of 11 bases. CDR3 sequence: CASSPGWVNEQFF. The CDR3 DNA is TGTGCCAGCAGCCCCGGGTGGGTCAATGAGCAGTTCTTC. The whole variable domain, filled in from reference TRBV11-3 and TRBJ2-1, reads EAGVVQSPRYKIIEKKQPVAFWCNPISGHNTLYWYLQNLGQGPELLIRYENEEAVDDSQLPKDRFSAERLKGVDSTLKIQPAELGDSAVYLCASSPGWVNEQFFGPGTRLTVL.

The gene calls are TRBV19 and TRBJ1-3; D gene unclear. The V gene lost 2 bases and the J gene lost 2 bases, with 7 bases spanning the gap. CDR1 and CDR2 (germline): LNHDA, SQIVND (reference sequence). The CDR3 spans 14 residues. The CDR3 DNA is TGTGCCAGTAGTATATCGGGGACTGGAAACACCATATATTTT. Translating it yields CASSISGTGNTIYF.

V usage is TRBV12-2 and J usage is TRBJ2-7; the table's D call TRBD2 went unverified against the DNA. TRBV12-2 is shown as a pseudogene. This CDR3 region has 12 residues. For the CDR3, the DNA is TGTGCAAGTCGCTCAAGCAACGCCGAGCAGTACTTC. This translates into CASRSSNAEQYF.

The rearrangement links TRBV5-1 to TRBJ2-7; 7 bases line up with TRBD1. Looked up from germline, CDR1 is SGHRS and CDR2 is YFSETQ. CDR3 length: 11 amino acids. V was clipped by 3 bases and J by 12 bases; unmatched bases: 6. CDR3 sequence: CASSWSGGVYF. In DNA, the CDR3 is TGCGCCAGCAGCTGGTCAGGGGGAGTGTACTTC.

The chain recombines TRBV5-4 with TRBJ2-4; 7 positions match TRBD2. CDR1 and CDR2 from the germline V gene are SGHNT and YYREEE (reference sequence). CDR3 length: 13 amino acids. V lost 4 bases, J lost 6 bases, and 4 bases stayed unmatched. The CDR3 is CASSRGGRNIQYF. CDR3 sequence (DNA): TGTGCCAGCAGCCGGGGAGGGAGAAACATTCAGTACTTC. The full variable domain, its missing parts supplied by reference TRBV5-4 and TRBJ2-4, is ETGVTQSPTHLIKTRGQQVTLRCSSQSGHNTVSWYQQALGQGPQFIFQYYREEENGRGNFPPRFSGLQFPNYSSELNVNALELDDSALYLCASSRGGRNIQYFGAGTRLSVL.

V usage is TRBV5-1 and J usage is TRBJ2-3; D perhaps matches TRBD1 (6 bases). V was cut by 3 bases and J by 7 bases, with 21 bases left in between. The germline V gene has CDR1 SGHRS and CDR2 YFSETQ. The CDR3 contains 16 residues. Here the CDR3 reads CASSSTIGQPSNTQYF. DNA for the CDR3: TGCGCCAGCAGCTCGACTATCGGACAGCCCTCTAATACGCAGTATTTT.

This chain uses TRBV2 with TRBJ2-1, with 7 bases aligning to TRBD1. The CDR3 extends over 13 amino acids. Trimming took 6 bases from V and 9 from J; bases not matched to a gene: 8. Germline CDR1 and CDR2: SNHLY and FYNNEI. The CDR3 protein is CASRTQGSGEQFF. The CDR3 DNA is TGTGCCAGCAGGACACAGGGGAGCGGTGAGCAGTTCTTC.

The chain links TRBV19 to TRBJ1-4; 7 bases line up with TRBD1. Germline assignment: CDR1 LNHDA and CDR2 SQIVND (reference sequence). This CDR3 contains 16 residues. The V gene end was trimmed by 6 bases and the J gene end by 2 bases; junction bases not matched to a gene: 9. In nucleotides, the CDR3 is TGTGCCAGTAGCACTTTTCCGGGACAGACTAATGAAAAACTGTTTTTT. It codes for CASSTFPGQTNEKLFF.

J is TRBJ2-3 and V is TRBV30; 14 bases match TRBD2. From germline, CDR1 is GTSNPN and CDR2 SVGIG (reference sequence). This CDR3 has 16 residues. The V segment lost 2 bases and the J segment 3 bases; nucleotides outside the gene matches: 4. For the CDR3, the DNA is TGTGCCTGGAGTTTAGGACTAGCGGGAGGAACAGATACGCAGTATTTT. It translates to CAWSLGLAGGTDTQYF.

Here the CDR3 DNA reads TGCAGCGCATCCCTCAGGGGGTACGAGCAGTACTTC. This codes for CSASLRGYEQYF. The genes are TRBV29-1 and TRBJ2-7, with TRBD1 matching over 7 bases. Germline V gene sequence: CDR1 SQVTM, CDR2 ANQGSEA. The CDR3 is 12 amino acids. The V and J ends lost 7 bases and 4 bases, in that order; junction bases with no gene match: 7.

This chain connects TRBV5-8 to TRBJ1-1; D may be TRBD1 (5 bases). The CDR3 sequence is 14 residues long. Germline-derived CDR1 and CDR2 are SGHTS and YDEGEE. Trimming took 4 bases from V and 4 from J, leaving 14 bases between them. Written as DNA, the CDR3 is TGTGCCAGCAGCCGCGCCGGGGGGGGCACTGAAGCTTTCTTT. Protein product: CASSRAGGGTEAFF.

This chain links TRBV19 with TRBJ1-3; D unclear. Germline-derived CDR1 and CDR2 are LNHDA and SQIVND (reference sequence). V gave up 5 bases and J gave up 0 bases, with 11 bases separating them. This CDR3 spans 15 amino acids. The CDR3, as DNA: TGTGCCAGTAGTGTGACGGACTACTCTGGAAACACCATATATTTT. It translates to CASSVTDYSGNTIYF.

The chain uses TRBV5-1 and TRBJ2-3; 10 bases fit TRBD2. Trimming cost V 4 bases and J 1 base; bases outside gene matches: 3. This CDR3 has 15 amino acids. The germline V gene has CDR1 SGHRS and CDR2 YFSETQ. This CDR3 reads CASSGLAGGTDTQYF. In nucleotides, the CDR3 is TGCGCCAGCAGCGGCCTAGCGGGAGGCACAGATACGCAGTATTTT.

This clone occurred once. The chain carries TRBV27 and TRBJ2-1; possible D gene TRBD2, 5 bases. Germline loops: CDR1 MNHEY, CDR2 SMNVEV (reference sequence). The CDR3 length is 15 residues. The germline V and J ends were trimmed by 2 bases and 9 bases, with 17 bases remaining between them. CDR3 DNA: TGTGCCAGCAGTTTAATGAGGGAGAGGCCCGGTGAGCAGTTCTTC. Translating gives CASSLMRERPGEQFF.

CDR3 sequence: CAWGGAGSGQGAYEQYF. Written as DNA, the CDR3 is TGTGCCTGGGGAGGGGCCGGATCGGGACAGGGGGCCTACGAGCAGTACTTC. This chain uses TRBV30 with TRBJ2-5, with 11 nucleotides matching TRBD1. The J call may be mistaken, given a closer DNA end match to TRBJ2-7. CDR1 GTSNPN and CDR2 SVGIG come from the germline V gene (reference sequence). This CDR3 comprises 17 residues.

The chain carries TRBV2 and TRBJ1-4; 7 bases line up with TRBD1. This CDR3 spans 17 amino acids. Trimming removed 2 bases from V and 5 bases from J; junction bases left unmatched: 11. Germline values: CDR1 SNHLY, CDR2 FYNNEI. DNA for the CDR3: TGTGCCAGCAGTGAACTGACCCGACAGGGCCTAAATGAAAAACTGTTTTTT. Translating gives CASSELTRQGLNEKLFF.

The rearrangement links TRBV27 to TRBJ2-7; D ambiguous. Between the trimmed V and J ends, which lost 1 base and 5 bases, there was a span of 12 bases. CDR1 is MNHEY, CDR2 SMNVEV, per germline (reference sequence). This CDR3 is built from 14 residues. The CDR3 loop is CASSLLGPPNEQYF. The CDR3 nucleotides read TGTGCCAGCAGTTTATTGGGCCCCCCGAACGAGCAGTACTTC.

The chain combines TRBV27 with TRBJ2-7, with D perhaps TRBD1 (5 bases). The length of the CDR3 is 14 residues. Deletions cut 7 bases from V and 5 bases from J, with 18 bases between. Germline assignment: CDR1 MNHEY and CDR2 SMNVEV (reference sequence). The CDR3 here is CASTLSQGHHEQYF. CDR3 DNA sequence: TGTGCCAGCACTTTGAGTCAGGGCCACCACGAGCAGTACTTC.

The rearrangement joins TRBV5-6 to TRBJ2-5; 11 bases map to TRBD1. CDR1 is SGHDT, CDR2 YYEEEE, per germline. This CDR3 contains 17 residues. V was clipped by 0 bases and J by 5 bases; unmatched bases: 9. The CDR3 bases are TGTGCCAGCAGCTTGGAGATCTTGGGACAGGGGGGGGAGACCCAGTACTTC. It translates to CASSLEILGQGGETQYF.